This TCR beta chain comes out of a study of cytomegalovirus exposure and HLA in healthy donors. The PCR made use of 60 Vbeta and 13 Jbeta primers. Produced via immunoSEQ multiplex PCR; TCRdb's table is partial and in-frame only. The sample carries around 200,000 clones, around 83% recorded once. The CDR3 extends over 17 amino acids. The V end was cut by 6 bases, the J end by 0 bases, with 18 bases between. Germline CDR1 is SNHLY and CDR2 is FYNNEI. The clonotype originates from a woman in her 40s in good health and CMV-seronegative. V is TRBV2 and J is TRBJ2-1; maybe TRBD2 (7 bases). The sample taken for sequencing was PBMCs. The CDR3 loop reads CASRGGLRTSSYNEQFF. The DNA of the CDR3 is TGTGCCAGCAGGGGGGGGCTCCGGACAAGCTCCTACAATGAGCAGTTCTTC.